This TCR beta chain emerged from a study of T-cell memory formation after mild COVID-19. Researchers used 5'RACE with constant-segment primers to make TCR alpha and TCR beta cDNA libraries that carry sample barcodes and UMIs. One entry per CDR3 protein results from TCRdb running MiXCR on the 5' RACE reads. The sample carries around 27,000 distinct CDR3 sequences, around 7.2% recorded once. V shed 0 bases and J 6 bases; nucleotides not matched to a gene: 4. This CDR3 is built from 15 residues. The germline V gene has CDR1 LGHNA and CDR2 YSLEER. Study observations and caveats: Pre-infection memory showed some responding clones, and this suggested that cross-reactive memory joined. Confirmation was lacking for SARS-CoV-2 specificity of second-wave clones that peaked on day 37.

This clonotype has at least ten counts. Its antigen is unidentified. The sequencing input was PBMCs or a T cell subset sorted from them (not recorded which). J is TRBJ2-2 and V is TRBV4-3; the match to TRBD1 covers 7 bases. The receptor's source is an adult woman who had mild COVID-19 (a few samples of this study predate the infection). Cell type and time point are not known. CDR3 nucleotide sequence: TGCGCCAGCAGCCAAGACGAGGGGGCGCCCGGGGAGCTGTTTTTT. Its protein product is CASSQDEGAPGELFF.